The 26 T cell receptor beta chains given below trace back to one sample, sequenced in a study of shared clonotypes between healthy human individuals (dated by TCRdb to the early 2020s). Library creation used the immunoSEQ multiplex PCR assay. In TCRdb, the immuneACCESS table is reduced to in-frame sequences with V and J assigned. These tables do not hold every clone; where another copy was compared, an unresolved V gene accounts for under half, and the others remain unexplained. The sample table holds 2.5 million or so clones, of which approximately 90% were seen once. The ten most abundant clones make up about 0.13% of the sample. Sequencing was carried out using naive CD4+ T cells sorted from blood. The cell subset or site label, read with the paper, signifies: CD45RA+ positively selected. The receptors come from a man aged 18 to 29 in good health.

The V gene is TRBV1, the J gene TRBJ2-1; the listed D gene, TRBD2, was not tested against the DNA. TRBV1 is reported as a pseudogene. The CDR3 is 17 amino acids. CDR3 in DNA: TGCACCAGCAGCCCCCGGCAGCGGGAGGGACGCCCTTTCCTCAAGTTCTTC. This translates into CTSSPRQREGRPFLKFF.

The gene calls are TRBV15 and TRBJ2-7; perhaps TRBD2 as D (5 bases). CDR1 is LNHNV and CDR2 is YYDKDF in the germline V gene (reference sequence). Trimming left V 0 bases short and J 13 bases short, with 16 bases between. The CDR3 contains 13 residues. CDR3 loop: CATSRDRGYRQYF. The CDR3 bases are TGTGCCACCAGCAGAGATCGCGGGTACCGCCAATACTTC.

This chain joins TRBV7-9 and TRBJ2-3; no definite D call. The CDR3 is 12 amino acids. The V end lost 6 bases, the J end lost 2 bases, and 6 bases lay between the germline ends. CDR1 SEHNR and CDR2 FQNEAQ come from the germline V gene (reference sequence). The CDR3 coding sequence is TGTGCCAGCAGTACCGACACAGATACGCAGTATTTT. Its translation: CASSTDTDTQYF. Full variable domain (missing parts from reference TRBV7-9 and TRBJ2-3): DTGVSQNPRHKITKRGQNVTFRCDPISEHNRLYWYRQTLGQGPEFLTYFQNEAQLEKSRLLSDRFSAERPKGSFSTLEIQRTEQGDSAMYLCASSTDTDTQYFGPGTRLTVL.

This clone appeared once. The chain employs TRBV4-1 and TRBJ1-6; possible D gene TRBD1, 6 bases. V was clipped by 5 bases and J by 8 bases, with 13 bases between them. Germline V gene lookup returns CDR1 MGHRA and CDR2 YSYEKL. There are 14 residues in the CDR3. CDR3 DNA sequence: TGCGCCAGCAGCTTCGACAGGCTTGATTCACCCCTCCACTTT. Translation: CASSFDRLDSPLHF.

As to this clone: Additional DNA sequences in this sample encode the identical CDR3. J is TRBJ2-7 and V is TRBV5-1; no firm D call. Germline assignment: CDR1 SGHRS and CDR2 YFSETQ. The CDR3 is made up of 13 amino acids. The V gene lost 0 bases and the J gene lost 0 bases, with 4 bases spanning the gap. CDR3 coding DNA: TGCGCCAGCAGCTTGGAGTTCTCCTACGAGCAGTACTTC. Translation: CASSLEFSYEQYF.

The rearrangement joins TRBV7-9 to TRBJ2-2; 7 bases align to TRBD1. Trimming removed 6 bases from V and 7 bases from J; junction bases left unmatched: 5. Per the germline V gene, CDR1 is SEHNR and CDR2 is FQNEAQ (reference sequence). The CDR3 totals 13 residues. The CDR3 loop is CASSFRGSGELFF. The DNA for the CDR3 is TGTGCCAGCAGTTTCAGGGGGAGCGGGGAGCTGTTTTTT.

The rearrangement uses TRBV7-8 and TRBJ1-5; D not resolved. Trimming took 3 bases from V and 7 from J, leaving 7 bases between them. The CDR3 sequence is 12 residues long. The germline CDR1 and CDR2 sequences are SGHVS and FQNEAQ. This chain's CDR3 is CASSFSGQPQHF. In DNA, the CDR3 is TGTGCCAGCAGCTTTTCGGGGCAGCCCCAGCATTTT.

The chain carries TRBV7-9 and TRBJ2-7; 9 bases are a match to TRBD2. The CDR3 spans 15 residues. The trim removed 0 bases at V and 3 bases at J, leaving 3 bases unmatched. Germline V CDR1 and CDR2: SEHNR, FQNEAQ (reference sequence). In DNA form, the CDR3 reads TGTGCCAGCAGCTTAGCTCCGACTAGCGGCTACGAGCAGTACTTC. This encodes CASSLAPTSGYEQYF.

This clone was recorded a few times. The same CDR3 also results from other DNA sequences found in this sample. CDR3 nucleotide sequence: TGCAGTGCTAGAGTTTCCTACGAGCAGTACTTC. Protein sequence: CSARVSYEQYF. This chain links TRBV20-1 with TRBJ2-7; D not resolved. V was cut by 1 base and J by 1 base, with 2 bases left in between. CDR1 and CDR2 from the germline V gene are DFQATT and SNEGSKA (reference sequence). The CDR3 is 11 residues long.

About this clone itself: Distinct nucleotide sequences in the sample also encode this CDR3. The CDR3 is CAWSRGGEETQYF. The CDR3, as DNA: TGTGCCTGGAGTAGAGGAGGGGAAGAGACCCAGTACTTC. The chain joins TRBV30 to TRBJ2-5, with D maybe TRBD2 (6 bases). The CDR3 has 13 amino acids. Trimming took off 2 bases at V and 3 bases at J, with 10 bases between the two ends. The germline V gene has CDR1 GTSNPN and CDR2 SVGIG (reference sequence).

The V and J genes are TRBV11-3 and TRBJ2-3, with TRBD2 identical over 12 bases. V lost 6 bases to trimming and J lost 2 bases; unmatched junction nucleotides: 6. The CDR3 spans 16 residues. Germline CDR1 SGHNT, CDR2 YENEEA. The CDR3, as DNA: TGTGCCAGCAGTCAAGGACTAGCGGGAACCACAGATACGCAGTATTTT. Protein product: CASSQGLAGTTDTQYF.

The chain combines TRBV2 with TRBJ2-5; TRBD2 matches 7 bases. Germline V lookup: CDR1 SNHLY, CDR2 FYNNEI. CDR3 length: 15 residues. V lost 1 base and J lost 5; bases outside the gene matches: 7. The CDR3 DNA reads TGTGCCAGCAGTGAAGAGGTCTGGCGGGGGGAGACCCAGTACTTC. Its protein is CASSEEVWRGETQYF.

The chain joins TRBV5-4 to TRBJ1-1; TRBD1 matches 9 bases. V trimming: 5 bases; J trimming: 3 bases; junction bases outside the gene matches: 8. Germline values: CDR1 SGHNT, CDR2 YYREEE (reference sequence). This CDR3 is 15 amino acids long. CDR3 coding DNA: TGTGCCAGCAGACCAACAGGGGGCGAGGACACTGAAGCTTTCTTT. Its translation is CASRPTGGEDTEAFF. The complete variable domain, with remaining parts taken from reference TRBV5-4 and TRBJ1-1, reads ETGVTQSPTHLIKTRGQQVTLRCSSQSGHNTVSWYQQALGQGPQFIFQYYREEENGRGNFPPRFSGLQFPNYSSELNVNALELDDSALYLCASRPTGGEDTEAFFGQGTRLTVV.

The chain couples TRBV28 to TRBJ1-4; no definite D call. This CDR3 comprises 12 residues. The germline V gene encodes CDR1 MDHEN and CDR2 SYDVKM. The ends were cut back, 5 bases at V and 2 bases at J, with 3 bases in the middle. CDR3 nucleotides: TGTGCCAGCAGTGTCACTAATGAAAAACTGTTTTTT. Translating gives CASSVTNEKLFF.

A remark on this clone: Other DNA sequences in the same sample also yield this CDR3. The rearrangement joins TRBV20-1 to TRBJ2-7; D is unclear. V was pared by 6 bases and J by 3 bases, with 9 bases between. CDR1 and CDR2 (germline): DFQATT, SNEGSKA (reference sequence). This CDR3 has 11 residues. The CDR3 DNA reads TGCAGTGCCCTTGACGGCTACGAGCAGTACTTC. It translates to CSALDGYEQYF.

The chain uses TRBV7-2 and TRBJ1-6; D is undetermined. The V gene's germline CDR1 is SGHTA and CDR2 FQGNSA. V lost 5 bases, J lost 8 bases, and 10 bases lay in between. The CDR3 is made up of 13 amino acids. CDR3: CASSERMYSPLHF. The CDR3, as DNA: TGTGCCAGCAGCGAACGAATGTATTCACCCCTCCACTTT.

This chain connects TRBV5-1 to TRBJ2-2; 7 bases are shared with TRBD1. Germline V CDR1 and CDR2: SGHRS, YFSETQ. The CDR3 extends over 15 amino acids. The J segment lost 3 bases and the V segment lost 3 bases, leaving 5 bases of the junction unmatched. CDR3 in DNA: TGCGCCAGCAGCTCAGAGGGACAGTACACCGGGGAGCTGTTTTTT. Translating gives CASSSEGQYTGELFF.

CDR3 coding DNA: TGTGCCAGCAGAATCGACAGGGTTACCTACGAGCAGTACTTC. Encoded protein: CASRIDRVTYEQYF. This chain joins TRBV2 and TRBJ2-7, with 7 bases matching TRBD1. The CDR3 is 14 residues long. The germline gives CDR1 SNHLY, CDR2 FYNNEI. The V and J ends lost 6 bases and 2 bases, in that order; junction bases with no gene match: 7.

The chain is built from TRBV4-1 and TRBJ2-1; the D gene is possibly TRBD1 (6 bases). Germline CDR1 and CDR2: MGHRA and YSYEKL. Trimming pared 7 bases from V and 8 bases from J, leaving 24 bases between. CDR3 length: 16 amino acids. The DNA for the CDR3 is TGCGCCAGCACGCCGGGACAAGGAAGAGGAGCCGATGAGCAGTTCTTC. Residues: CASTPGQGRGADEQFF.

The V and J genes are TRBV10-3 and TRBJ2-7; no clear D gene. The CDR3 loop spans 14 amino acids. CDR1 and CDR2 from the germline V gene are ENHRY and SYGVKD. Trimming took 2 bases from V and 0 from J, leaving 8 bases between them. The CDR3 DNA is TGTGCCATCAGTGAGGGAAGCGACTCCTACGAGCAGTACTTC. This codes for CAISEGSDSYEQYF.

The chain employs TRBV7-2 and TRBJ2-7, with D possibly matching TRBD2 (5 bases). CDR1 is SGHTA and CDR2 is FQGNSA in the germline V gene. This CDR3 has 14 amino acids. V lost 5 bases, J lost 2 bases, and 13 bases lay in between. CDR3 amino acids: CASSVGPGTYEQYF. The CDR3 DNA sequence: TGTGCCAGCAGCGTCGGTCCCGGGACCTACGAGCAGTACTTC.

The chain has TRBV2 and TRBJ1-2; TRBD1 is a possible D gene (6 bases). The CDR3 sequence is 12 residues long. Germline values: CDR1 SNHLY, CDR2 FYNNEI. Trimming cost V 8 bases and J 4 bases, with 11 bases left between them. CDR3 sequence reads: CASQGRGYGYTF. In DNA form, the CDR3 reads TGTGCCAGCCAGGGGAGGGGCTATGGCTACACCTTC. The full variable domain, with the rest looked up from reference TRBV2 and TRBJ1-2, is EPEVTQTPSHQVTQMGQEVILRCVPISNHLYFYWYRQILGQKVEFLVSFYNNEISEKSEIFDDQFSVERPDGSNFTLKIRSTKLEDSAMYFCASQGRGYGYTFGSGTRLTVV.

CDR3 protein: CASSVPGGPWNEQFF. The CDR3, as DNA: TGTGCCAGCAGCGTCCCGGGGGGGCCGTGGAATGAGCAGTTCTTC. The J gene is TRBJ2-1, the V gene TRBV5-4; 8 bases are a match to TRBD2. The CDR3 spans 15 residues. J gave up 7 bases and V 4 bases, and 10 bases lay outside the gene matches. CDR1 is SGHNT and CDR2 is YYREEE in the germline V gene (reference sequence).

The genes are TRBV7-2 and TRBJ2-2; 8 nucleotides agree with TRBD2. The CDR3 has 15 amino acids. Trimming at V came to 4 bases and at J to 7 bases, leaving 8 bases not matched to a gene. CDR1 is SGHTA, CDR2 FQGNSA, per germline. The CDR3 DNA is TGTGCCAGCAGCTCCGGGACTAGGGGTGTCGGGGAGCTGTTTTTT. This sequence encodes CASSSGTRGVGELFF.

A remark on this clone: At the DNA level, this CDR3 is encoded by other sequences in the same sample as well. The genes are TRBV18 and TRBJ1-5; the D is unclear. Looked up from germline, CDR1 is KGHSH and CDR2 is LQKENI. The CDR3 loop spans 15 amino acids. V lost 3 bases, J lost 0 bases, and 9 bases lay in between. The CDR3 DNA is TGTGCCAGCTCACCTCGCACAGATAGCAATCAGCCCCAGCATTTT. Its translation is CASSPRTDSNQPQHF.

The chain joins TRBV7-2 to TRBJ1-1; D gene uncertain. The V end lost 5 bases, the J end lost 1 base, and 8 bases lay between the germline ends. The CDR3 contains 13 residues. Germline CDR1 and CDR2: SGHTA and FQGNSA. CDR3 sequence (DNA): TGTGCCAGCAGCATCACACCGAACACTGAAGCTTTCTTT. The encoded protein is CASSITPNTEAFF.